Listed below are T cell receptor beta chains from one sample, sequenced in a study of cytomegalovirus exposure and HLA in healthy donors. Assay: immunoSEQ multiplex PCR; the TCRdb copy retains only in-frame clones and omits some. This table has some 120,000 clones, around nine tenths appearing once. The sequenced sample was PBMCs. Receptors were obtained from a woman aged 18-35 years in good health and CMV-seronegative. The CDR3 runs from the conserved cysteine through the conserved F or W. D genes are given only for firm matches. The listing skips clone size in some rows; elsewhere it reads once, few, many or a size class.

CDR3nt,CDR3aa,abundance,d_gene,len,v_gene,j_gene
TGTGCCAGCAGTGGGGGGGAAGAGACCCAGTACTTC,CASSGGEETQYF,-,TRBD2,12,TRBV5-4,TRBJ2-5
TGCGCCAGCAGCCCAGGATACACAGCACCGTATGGCTACACCTTC,CASSPGYTAPYGYTF,few,-,15,TRBV4-1,TRBJ1-2
TGCGCCAGCAGCCGCACTAGCGGGAGTTCAGTTGGGGAAAACATTCAGTACTTC,CASSRTSGSSVGENIQYF,-,TRBD2,18,TRBV5-1,TRBJ2-4
TGCGCCAGCAGCTTGGCCGGACAGGCAGAGACCCAGTACTTC,CASSLAGQAETQYF,-,TRBD1,14,TRBV5-1,TRBJ2-5
TGTGCCAGCCGCCTCAGCTCCTACAATGAGCAGTTCTTC,CASRLSSYNEQFF,-,-,13,TRBV18,TRBJ2-1
TGTGCCAGTAAGAAACAGGGGGTCTCCTACGAGCAGTACTTC,CASKKQGVSYEQYF,-,TRBD1,14,TRBV19,TRBJ2-7
TGTGCCTGCCACGGGACAGGGATCTACGAGCAGTACTTC,CACHGTGIYEQYF,-,TRBD1,13,TRBV30,TRBJ2-7
TGTGCCAGCAGCTTAGATTGGGGGCGGAGTCCCAAAAACATTCAGTACTTC,CASSLDWGRSPKNIQYF,-,-,17,TRBV11-2,TRBJ2-4
TGTGCCAGCAGTACACCACTAGCGCCGCCTAACGAGCAGTACTTC,CASSTPLAPPNEQYF,once,TRBD2,15,TRBV6-5,TRBJ2-7
TGTGCCAGCAGCTTGGCCGTGGCCTCCTACGAGCAGTACTTC,CASSLAVASYEQYF,-,-,14,TRBV5-4,TRBJ2-7
TGTGCCAGCGGTGACAGCCATCTTAGCTCCTACAATGAGCAGTTCTTC,CASGDSHLSSYNEQFF,once,-,16,TRBV27,TRBJ2-1
TGTGCCAGCAGCTGGGGACAGGAGAAATACGAGCAGTACTTC,CASSWGQEKYEQYF,-,TRBD1,14,TRBV5-5,TRBJ2-7
TGCGCCAGCAGCCAAAACAAACCCACGAGACAGGGGAGCACTGAAGCTTTCTTT,CASSQNKPTRQGSTEAFF,once,TRBD1,18,TRBV4-1,TRBJ1-1
TGTGCCAGCAGTTCTTACGTCCTTATACCGGGACTAGCAGGCAAGCCCCCCACAGATACGCAGTATTTT,CASSSYVLIPGLAGKPPTDTQYF,-,TRBD2,23,TRBV28,TRBJ2-3
TGTGCCAGCAGTGAATCGGTCACAGATACGCAGTATTTT,CASSESVTDTQYF,-,-,13,TRBV25-1,TRBJ2-3
TGCGCCAGCAGCTTGGTGCAGGGGACTGGAAACACCATATATTTT,CASSLVQGTGNTIYF,-,-,15,TRBV5-1,TRBJ1-3
TGTGCTAGTGGTTTTCGCTCCAACCAGGACAGGGAAGACGGCTACACCTTC,CASGFRSNQDREDGYTF,-,TRBD1,17,TRBV12-5,TRBJ1-2
TGTGCCAGCAGTTCCCGGACAGGGCGAAGTGGAAACACCATATATTTT,CASSSRTGRSGNTIYF,-,TRBD1,16,TRBV28,TRBJ1-3
TGTGCCAGGCACACCTCTGGCGAGCAGTACTTC,CARHTSGEQYF,-,-,11,TRBV28,TRBJ2-7
TGTGCCAGCAGTCAGCTAGCGGCCAGCACAGATACGCAGTATTTT,CASSQLAASTDTQYF,-,TRBD2,15,TRBV2,TRBJ2-3
TGTGCCAGCAGTGAGATCCCCGGCGGGGAGCTGTTTTTT,CASSEIPGGELFF,-,-,13,TRBV2,TRBJ2-2
TGTGCCAGCAGCTTGGCCTGGGACAGCCCCTATGGCTACACCTTC,CASSLAWDSPYGYTF,-,TRBD1,15,TRBV5-6,TRBJ1-2
TGTGCCAGCAGCTTTACCACTTTAACAGGCAGAGCCAAAAACATTCAGTACTTC,CASSFTTLTGRAKNIQYF,-,-,18,TRBV7-9,TRBJ2-4
TGCGCCAGCAGCTCGCTGACAGGGGGTCCCGAGCAGTACTTC,CASSSLTGGPEQYF,-,TRBD1,14,TRBV5-1,TRBJ2-7
TGTGCCAGCAGCTTAGAAAGTGGAGGGGCCAAAAACATTCAGTACTTC,CASSLESGGAKNIQYF,-,-,16,TRBV7-9,TRBJ2-4
TGTGCCAGCAGCTTAGCATACAGAGACAATGAGCAGTTCTTC,CASSLAYRDNEQFF,-,-,14,TRBV7-2,TRBJ2-1
TGTGCCACCTCGGGGTCCTACGAGCAGTACTTC,CATSGSYEQYF,-,-,11,TRBV6-1,TRBJ2-7
TGTGCCAGCAGATCCCCGAAAGACTCCTGGATCTACGAGCAGTACTTC,CASRSPKDSWIYEQYF,-,-,16,TRBV11-2,TRBJ2-7
TGTGCCAGCAGCTTCACCTCCCGTCCAGTGGAGCAGTACTTC,CASSFTSRPVEQYF,few,-,14,TRBV5-5,TRBJ2-7
TGTGCCAGCAGCTTAGAGACAGCTAACTATGGCTACACCTTC,CASSLETANYGYTF,-,-,14,TRBV7-9,TRBJ1-2
TGTGCCAGCAGTGCGGGGGTATTGGACACCTTC,CASSAGVLDTF,few,-,11,TRBV6-1,TRBJ1-2
TGTGCTAGTGGTTTGGTACTAGCGGAGCCCCAAGAGACCCAGTACTTC,CASGLVLAEPQETQYF,-,TRBD2,16,TRBV12-5,TRBJ2-5
TGTGCCAGTACCCAGAGAGGCCAGCCCCAGCATTTT,CASTQRGQPQHF,-,-,12,TRBV19,TRBJ1-5
TGCGCCAGCAGCCTGCTTATTAGCGGTCCCTTGGGGAACATTCAGTACTTC,CASSLLISGPLGNIQYF,once,-,17,TRBV5-1,TRBJ2-4
TGCAGCGTTGGGGACAGGCTTACTGGAAACACCATATATTTT,CSVGDRLTGNTIYF,-,TRBD1,14,TRBV29-1,TRBJ1-3
TGTGCCAGCAGCTTCCGGGACAGGGTCTACGAGCAGTACTTC,CASSFRDRVYEQYF,-,TRBD1,14,TRBV11-2,TRBJ2-7
TGTGCCATCAGTGACGTCCGCGATAGCGGGATTATTGGGGAGCAGTTCTTC,CAISDVRDSGIIGEQFF,-,TRBD2,17,TRBV10-3,TRBJ2-1
TGTGCCAGCAGCCAGGACAGGGCGGTTTGGTCCTACAATGAGCAGTTCTTC,CASSQDRAVWSYNEQFF,-,TRBD1,17,TRBV5-4,TRBJ2-1
TGTGCCAGCAGCCCCTCGGGGGGAGGCACTGAAGCTTTCTTT,CASSPSGGGTEAFF,-,-,14,TRBV28,TRBJ1-1
TGTGCCAGCAGCTTCCATGACAGACCGCTGTTTTTT,CASSFHDRPLFF,-,-,12,TRBV13,TRBJ1-4
TGTGCCAGCAGTGACGGGCGGGAGGAAGATACGCAGTATTTT,CASSDGREEDTQYF,-,TRBD2,14,TRBV6-1,TRBJ2-3
TGTGCCAGCAGCTCTATTAGCGGGAGAGGCGCCGGGGAGCTGTTTTTT,CASSSISGRGAGELFF,-,TRBD2,16,TRBV7-9,TRBJ2-2
TGCGCCAGCAGCGCCCCAGGTAGTGCCTACAATGAGCAGTTCTTC,CASSAPGSAYNEQFF,-,-,15,TRBV5-1,TRBJ2-1
TGTGCCAGCAGCCTAGGAGGGGGCGGTTTGGGTGAGCAGTTCTTC,CASSLGGGGLGEQFF,-,-,15,TRBV11-1,TRBJ2-1
TGTGCCAGCAGCTTAGTGGGTAGCGGGGCTTTCACAGATACGCAGTATTTT,CASSLVGSGAFTDTQYF,-,TRBD2,17,TRBV11-2,TRBJ2-3
TGTGCCAGCAGTGAAAGTCCCCGACTCCGGGGTGGCTACACCTTC,CASSESPRLRGGYTF,once,-,15,TRBV2,TRBJ1-2
TGTGCCAGTAGAAAGGTACAGGGGGCGTTTGGCTATGGCTACACCTTC,CASRKVQGAFGYGYTF,once,TRBD1,16,TRBV19,TRBJ1-2
TGTGCCAGCAGCCCCCTTACTAGCGGGTGGGAGGGTACGGTCTACAATGAGCAGTTCTTC,CASSPLTSGWEGTVYNEQFF,-,TRBD2,20,TRBV2,TRBJ2-1
TGTGCCAGTAGTATAACAGCGAACACTGAAGCTTTCTTT,CASSITANTEAFF,-,-,13,TRBV19,TRBJ1-1
TGTGCCAGCAGCTTAGAGTATGCGGGAGCGAACACCGGGGAGCTGTTTTTT,CASSLEYAGANTGELFF,-,TRBD2,17,TRBV11-3,TRBJ2-2
TGTGCCAGCAGTGAATATTTAGGCCAGACTAGCACAGATACGCAGTATTTT,CASSEYLGQTSTDTQYF,once,-,17,TRBV6-1,TRBJ2-3
TGTGCCAGCAGCCCAACTAGCGGGCCGAACACCGGGGAGCTGTTTTTT,CASSPTSGPNTGELFF,-,TRBD2,16,TRBV7-2,TRBJ2-2
TGTGCCAGCAGTAGAGGACAGGTTGCCGACGAGCAGTACTTC,CASSRGQVADEQYF,-,TRBD1,14,TRBV6-1,TRBJ2-7
TGTGCCAGCAGAATAGCGGGTTCGGGGAACACTGAAGCTTTCTTT,CASRIAGSGNTEAFF,-,-,15,TRBV5-4,TRBJ1-1
TGTGCCAGCAGGGCCGCAGACAGGGGGCGCGGGGTACCCAAAAACATTCAGTACTTC,CASRAADRGRGVPKNIQYF,-,TRBD1,19,TRBV6-4,TRBJ2-4
TGTGCCAGCAGTTTGTCGGGACTAGGCAATCAGCCCCAGCATTTT,CASSLSGLGNQPQHF,-,-,15,TRBV28,TRBJ1-5
TGCGCCAGCAGCACTGGACAGGGCTACTCTGGAAACACCATATATTTT,CASSTGQGYSGNTIYF,-,TRBD1,16,TRBV5-1,TRBJ1-3
TGTGCCACCAGCAGAGACAGGGGTCCCAATCAGCCCCAGCATTTT,CATSRDRGPNQPQHF,-,-,15,TRBV15,TRBJ1-5
TGTGCCAGTAGTATGCAGCACAGTTCTAACTATGGCTACACCTTC,CASSMQHSSNYGYTF,-,-,15,TRBV19,TRBJ1-2
TGTGCCAGCAGCTTAGTTCGACCAAAACAACCAGGGTGGAGAAATGAGCAGTTCTTC,CASSLVRPKQPGWRNEQFF,-,-,19,TRBV11-3,TRBJ2-1